The source of this TCR beta chain is a study of glioma-infiltrating T cells after dendritic cell vaccination. Study context: Dendritic cell vaccination trial patients had either newly diagnosed or recurrent glioblastoma. Study-wide results and caveats: Only a small number of patients had complete blood and tumor samples.

The primer mix had 60 V beta and 13 J beta primers. Method: immunoSEQ multiplex PCR; TCRdb's copy keeps in-frame clones and lacks some. The sample holds about 92,000 clones, 70% to 90% seen once. Per germline, CDR1 SNHLY and CDR2 FYNNEI. Trimming cost V 7 bases and J 0 bases; bases outside gene matches: 4. The CDR3 has 15 amino acids. Patients had residual fresh-frozen tumor tissue and more than two years of survival data. To note about this clone: Its antigen is not known.

This clonotype was sampled from a human donor with glioblastoma. The specimen was blood, collected before dendritic cell vaccination. The V gene is TRBV2, the J gene TRBJ1-5; 9 bases agree with TRBD1. The chain's CDR3 is CASKQGALSNQPQHF. CDR3 DNA: TGTGCCAGCAAACAGGGGGCACTTAGCAATCAGCCCCAGCATTTT.